The 28 T cell receptor beta chains below come from one sample, sequenced in a study of radiation and T cells in renal cell carcinoma. Sequencing used immunoSEQ multiplex PCR; TCRdb keeps in-frame clones, though not all of them. The repertoire consists of about 24,000 clones, with 45% to 65% occurring once and the leading ten covering roughly 20%. Treatment indicated: treatment-naive control, cytoreductive nephrectomy. Here the sequenced sample was tumor tissue, taken from a patient whose treatment was nephrectomy without radiotherapy. These receptor sequences come from a human donor with renal cell carcinoma.

This clone was found many times. The genes are TRBV7-2 and TRBJ1-6; 7 nucleotides line up with TRBD1. The germline gives CDR1 SGHTA, CDR2 FQGNSA. Trimming removed 5 bases from V and 9 bases from J; junction bases left unmatched: 7. CDR3 size: 14 residues. The CDR3 loop reads CASSQTGKSSPLHF. For the CDR3, the DNA is TGTGCCAGCAGCCAGACAGGGAAATCTTCACCCCTCCACTTT. The whole variable domain, filled in from reference TRBV7-2 and TRBJ1-6, reads GAGVSQSPSNKVTEKGKDVELRCDPISGHTALYWYRQSLGQGLEFLIYFQGNSAPDKSGLPSDRFSAERTGGSVSTLTIQRTQQEDSAVYLCASSQTGKSSPLHFGNGTRLTVT.

Worth noting for this clone: The germline gene is not matched at one end of the junction; a read error may be the cause. The chain recombines TRBV4-1 with TRBJ2-1; D gene unclear. Germline assignment: CDR1 MGHRA and CDR2 YSYEKL. This CDR3 comprises 15 residues. DNA for the CDR3: TGTGCCAGCAGCCAAGATAGGACCGAAAGCAATGAGCAGTTCTTC. Its protein product is CASSQDRTESNEQFF.

This clone was detected only a few times. V usage is TRBV7-6 and J usage is TRBJ2-2; the match to TRBD1 covers 10 bases. V shed 1 base, J shed 5 bases, and the junction held 4 bases outside the gene matches. The CDR3 is 16 residues long. Germline V lookup: CDR1 SGHVS, CDR2 FNYEAQ. The CDR3 nucleotides read TGTGCCAGCAGCTTAGAGGGGACAGGGGAAACCGGGGAGCTGTTTTTT. This sequence encodes CASSLEGTGETGELFF.

The chain recombines TRBV7-9 with TRBJ2-2, with D perhaps TRBD2 (5 bases). The CDR3 has 16 residues. Germline CDR1 SEHNR, CDR2 FQNEAQ (reference sequence). Trimming stripped 5 bases from V and 2 bases from J, with 15 bases between. The CDR3 DNA sequence: TGTGCCAGCAGCCGGCCACTAGACCTAAACACCGGGGAGCTGTTTTTT. Its protein is CASSRPLDLNTGELFF.

This chain links TRBV5-1 with TRBJ2-6; TRBD1 matches at 11 bases. The junction had 7 bases not matched to a gene; V was cut back by 3 bases and J by 2 bases. The CDR3 covers 18 residues. Germline CDR1 reads SGHRS; CDR2 reads YFSETQ. CDR3 DNA: TGCGCCAGCAGCTCACCCGGGACAGGGGGAGCTGGGGCCAACGTCCTGACTTTC. Protein: CASSSPGTGGAGANVLTF. The full variable domain, rest sourced from reference TRBV5-1 and TRBJ2-6, is KAGVTQTPRYLIKTRGQQVTLSCSPISGHRSVSWYQQTPGQGLQFLFEYFSETQRNKGNFPGRFSGRQFSNSRSEMNVSTLELGDSALYLCASSSPGTGGAGANVLTFGAGSRLTVL.

This clone was detected once. The chain's CDR3 is CASSLGGGGTDTQYF. The CDR3 nucleotides read TGTGCCAGCAGCTTAGGCGGAGGTGGCACAGATACGCAGTATTTT. The chain is built from TRBV11-2 and TRBJ2-3; weak D call: TRBD2 (5 bases). This CDR3 comprises 15 residues. From germline, CDR1 is SGHAT and CDR2 FQNNGV. The V end lost 1 base, the J end lost 1 base, and 9 bases lay between the germline ends.

The rearrangement uses TRBV7-8 and TRBJ2-2, with TRBD2 as a possible D gene (7 bases). Germline V lookup: CDR1 SGHVS, CDR2 FQNEAQ. V was cut by 3 bases and J by 1 base, with 15 bases left in between. The CDR3 totals 17 residues. In DNA, the CDR3 is TGTGCCAGCAGCTTCGGACGGGGGGCAGGGAACACCGGGGAGCTGTTTTTT. This codes for CASSFGRGAGNTGELFF.

V gene TRBV6-1 combines with J gene TRBJ2-7, with D unclear. The CDR3 has 14 amino acids. CDR1 is MNHNS, CDR2 SASEGT, per germline. V dropped 4 bases and J dropped 6 bases, with 16 bases sitting between them. The CDR3 reads CASSGVWQSGEQYF. The CDR3 DNA reads TGTGCCAGCAGTGGAGTGTGGCAGTCAGGCGAGCAGTACTTC.

This clone was recorded a few times. At the DNA level, this CDR3 is encoded by other sequences in the same sample as well. The chain has TRBV18 and TRBJ2-7; 8 nucleotides align to TRBD2. From germline, CDR1 is KGHSH and CDR2 LQKENI. The junction had 0 bases not matched to a gene; V was cut back by 2 bases and J by 0 bases. The CDR3 is 14 amino acids. The CDR3 loop reads CASSPGTSSYEQYF. CDR3 sequence (DNA): TGTGCCAGCTCACCAGGGACTAGCTCCTACGAGCAGTACTTC. Looking up the rest from reference TRBV18 and TRBJ2-7 gives the full variable domain: NAGVMQNPRHLVRRRGQEARLRCSPMKGHSHVYWYRQLPEEGLKFMVYLQKENIIDESGMPKERFSAEFPKEGPSILRIQQVVRGDSAAYFCASSPGTSSYEQYFGPGTRLTVT.

Here the CDR3 reads CASSHVQGARAFF. The CDR3 region has the DNA TGTGCCAGCAGCCACGTACAGGGGGCCCGGGCTTTCTTT. The V and J genes are TRBV5-6 and TRBJ1-1; 9 nucleotides agree with TRBD1. This CDR3 is built from 13 residues. The trim removed 4 bases at V and 11 bases at J, leaving 9 bases unmatched. Germline CDR1 SGHDT, CDR2 YYEEEE. Based on the CDR3 plus reference TRBV5-6 and TRBJ1-1, the full variable domain is DAGVTQSPTHLIKTRGQQVTLRCSPKSGHDTVSWYQQALGQGPQFIFQYYEEEERQRGNFPDRFSGHQFPNYSSELNVNALLLGDSALYLCASSHVQGARAFFGQGTRLTVV.

A note on this clone: This specimen includes other DNA sequences encoding the same CDR3. The chain carries TRBV4-2 and TRBJ2-7; tentatively, D is TRBD1 (6 bases). V lost 1 base and J lost 1, with 8 bases in between. The CDR3 loop spans 14 amino acids. The germline V gene has CDR1 LGHNA and CDR2 YNFKEQ. CDR3 residues: CASSQGGQSYEQYF. In nucleotides, the CDR3 is TGTGCCAGCAGCCAAGGGGGGCAGTCCTACGAGCAGTACTTC.

The chain combines TRBV7-2 with TRBJ1-1; D may be TRBD1 (5 bases). CDR3 size: 14 residues. From germline, CDR1 is SGHTA and CDR2 FQGNSA. V lost 3 bases and J lost 4, with 12 bases in between. DNA for the CDR3: TGTGCCAGCAGCTTTTGGTTGGGGGTCACTGAAGCTTTCTTT. Amino acid sequence: CASSFWLGVTEAFF.

By sample fraction, this clone is medium-sized. The V call is TRBV6-5, the J call TRBJ1-5; D is undetermined. This CDR3 has 15 residues. Between the trimmed V and J ends, which lost 2 bases and 3 bases, there was a span of 11 bases. Germline V lookup: CDR1 MNHEY, CDR2 SVGAGI. The CDR3, as DNA: TGTGCCAGCAGTTACGGCGGCACCCCCAATCAGCCCCAGCATTTT. Amino acid sequence: CASSYGGTPNQPQHF.

The rearrangement links TRBV21-1 to TRBJ1-4. TRBV21-1 corresponds to a pseudogene. The CDR3 consists of 16 residues. As DNA, the CDR3 is TGTGCCAGCGGGGAGAGGGTTTCCGCAACTAATGAAAAACTGTTTTTT. This sequence encodes CASGERVSATNEKLFF.

The V gene is TRBV30, the J gene TRBJ1-5; the D gene is possibly TRBD1 (5 bases). Germline V gives CDR1 GTSNPN, CDR2 SVGIG (reference sequence). V was shortened by 0 bases and J by 0 bases, with 9 bases between the two germline ends. CDR3 size: 15 residues. CDR3 DNA: TGTGCCTGGAGTGTACGGGGGTATAGCAATCAGCCCCAGCATTTT. It specifies CAWSVRGYSNQPQHF.

This clone was detected a few times. This sequence joins TRBV6-5 and TRBJ1-4; D is undetermined. V dropped 8 bases and J dropped 7 bases, with 17 bases sitting between them. CDR1 is MNHEY and CDR2 is SVGAGI in the germline V gene. There are 14 residues in the CDR3. The CDR3 loop reads CASYDGLRGEKLFF. The CDR3 DNA follows: TGTGCCAGCTACGACGGACTTCGGGGTGAAAAACTGTTTTTT.

V is TRBV7-2 and J is TRBJ2-3, with D possibly being TRBD2 (7 bases). The CDR3 length is 13 residues. Looked up from germline, CDR1 is SGHTA and CDR2 is FQGNSA. Between the trimmed V and J ends, which lost 10 bases and 3 bases, there was a span of 14 bases. For the CDR3, the DNA is TGTGCCATCTGGGGGGGGCCAACAGATACGCAGTATTTT. Translated: CAIWGGPTDTQYF.

V usage is TRBV9 and J usage is TRBJ2-7; D is perhaps TRBD1 (5 bases). Trimming stripped 0 bases from V and 3 bases from J, with 13 bases between. There are 15 residues in the CDR3. CDR1 SGDLS and CDR2 YYNGEE come from the germline V gene. CDR3 coding DNA: TGTGCCAGCAGCGTAGGGGTCCAGGGTATCTACGAGCAGTACTTC. Protein product: CASSVGVQGIYEQYF.

The rearrangement uses TRBV18 and TRBJ1-6; D is unclear. V gave up 2 bases and J gave up 4 bases, with 9 bases separating them. Germline lookup yields CDR1 KGHSH and CDR2 LQKENI. This CDR3 comprises 15 residues. DNA for the CDR3: TGTGCCAGCTCACCATCCGAGGGTTATAATTCACCCCTCCACTTT. Residues: CASSPSEGYNSPLHF. The whole variable domain, remainder taken from reference TRBV18 and TRBJ1-6, is NAGVMQNPRHLVRRRGQEARLRCSPMKGHSHVYWYRQLPEEGLKFMVYLQKENIIDESGMPKERFSAEFPKEGPSILRIQQVVRGDSAAYFCASSPSEGYNSPLHFGNGTRLTVT.

CDR3 region: CASSLGSMTSGGHEETQYF. The CDR3 coding sequence is TGTGCCAGCAGCCTGGGATCTATGACTAGCGGGGGGCATGAAGAGACCCAGTACTTC. The chain combines TRBV7-9 with TRBJ2-5, with TRBD2 identical over 13 bases. Germline values: CDR1 SEHNR, CDR2 FQNEAQ (reference sequence). V trimming: 5 bases; J trimming: 3 bases; junction bases outside the gene matches: 15. This CDR3 comprises 19 residues.

This clone was observed a handful of times. J is TRBJ1-2 and V is TRBV6-5; D unresolved. Trimming took off 7 bases at V and 4 bases at J, with 13 bases between the two ends. CDR3 length: 13 residues. Germline V gene lookup returns CDR1 MNHEY and CDR2 SVGAGI. CDR3 protein: CASTLNLAYGYTF. DNA of the CDR3: TGTGCCAGCACCCTCAACCTAGCCTATGGCTACACCTTC.

V and J are TRBV14 and TRBJ1-2; D may be TRBD1 (5 bases). V was cut by 4 bases and J by 2 bases, with 8 bases left in between. This CDR3 region has 13 residues. Germline V gene sequence: CDR1 SGHDN, CDR2 FVKESK. This CDR3 is CASSRTHNYGYTF. The CDR3 DNA sequence: TGTGCCAGCAGCCGGACACACAACTATGGCTACACCTTC.

The gene calls are TRBV25-1 and TRBJ2-7; 7 nucleotides agree with TRBD2. CDR1 MGHDK and CDR2 SYGVNS come from the germline V gene. This CDR3 region has 15 residues. The V and J ends lost 4 bases and 6 bases, in that order; junction bases with no gene match: 12. DNA for the CDR3: TGTGCCAGCAGTGGACGGGGAGCGGGGCAATTCGAGCAGTACTTC. Encoded protein: CASSGRGAGQFEQYF.

This chain joins TRBV6-5 and TRBJ1-2; no definite D call. Trimming took off 9 bases at V and 6 bases at J, with 14 bases between the two ends. Looked up from germline, CDR1 is MNHEY and CDR2 is SVGAGI. There are 12 residues in the CDR3. The CDR3 DNA sequence: TGTGCCAGTCGGGAACCGCGGCATGGCTACACCTTC. This translates into CASREPRHGYTF.

This clone was observed a few times. This rearrangement joins TRBV7-2 to TRBJ1-1; 7 bases map to TRBD1. V shed 5 bases and J 0 bases; nucleotides not matched to a gene: 9. Germline CDR1 SGHTA, CDR2 FQGNSA. The CDR3 has 16 amino acids. The CDR3 DNA is TGTGCCAGCAGCCTCCGGACAGGTGGGATGAACACTGAAGCTTTCTTT. This sequence encodes CASSLRTGGMNTEAFF.

The V gene is TRBV4-1, the J gene TRBJ2-5; 7 bases line up with TRBD1. Trimming cost V 1 base and J 1 base; bases outside gene matches: 6. Germline assignment: CDR1 MGHRA and CDR2 YSYEKL. The CDR3 has 16 amino acids. The CDR3 DNA reads TGCGCCAGCAGCCAAGCGACAGGGCGAGGCCAAGAGACCCAGTACTTC. Its protein product is CASSQATGRGQETQYF.

This chain connects TRBV9 to TRBJ1-2, with 7 positions matching TRBD1. In germline, CDR1 is SGDLS, CDR2 YYNGEE. CDR3 length: 15 residues. V shed 3 bases, J shed 4 bases, and the junction held 9 bases outside the gene matches. Here the CDR3 reads CASSATAGTVYGYTF. The CDR3 DNA reads as TGTGCCAGCAGCGCAACCGCCGGGACAGTCTATGGCTACACCTTC.

The V and J genes are TRBV19 and TRBJ1-1; TRBD1 is a possible D gene (5 bases). The V gene's germline CDR1 is LNHDA and CDR2 SQIVND (reference sequence). Trimming shortened V by 5 bases and J by 2 bases, and 12 bases separated the two germline ends. The CDR3 runs to 14 residues. CDR3 DNA: TGTGCCAGTAGTCAGGGAGACCTCAACACTGAAGCTTTCTTT. The encoded protein is CASSQGDLNTEAFF. The entire variable domain, with the rest obtained from reference TRBV19 and TRBJ1-1, is as follows: DGGITQSPKYLFRKEGQNVTLSCEQNLNHDAMYWYRQDPGQGLRLIYYSQIVNDFQKGDIAEGYSVSREKKESFPLTVTSAQKNPTAFYLCASSQGDLNTEAFFGQGTRLTVV.